The 4 T cell receptor beta chains reported below all come from one sample, sequenced in a study of T cells in Graves' hyperthyroidism and ophthalmopathy. Researchers took RNA transcripts and amplified the TCR beta CDR3 regions from them. In the first-round RT-PCR of the TCR CDR3, the HTBI primer set was used. MiXCR was run by TCRdb on the multiplex PCR reads, yielding one entry per CDR3 protein. The sample includes 700,000 to 950,000 distinct CDR3 sequences, 35% seen only once; the top ten take roughly 30%. Sequences were obtained from blood. The receptors were sampled from a woman aged 40 to 55 with Graves' hyperthyroidism.

This clonotype was counted at least ten times. The rearrangement links TRBV19 to TRBJ1-5; D possibly corresponds to TRBD1 (6 bases). The CDR3 sequence is 15 residues long. Deletions cut 5 bases from V and 5 bases from J, with 16 bases between. The germline CDR1 and CDR2 sequences are LNHDA and SQIVND (reference sequence). As DNA, the CDR3 is TGTGCCAGTAGTGCCGTACAGGGTCCCGATCAGCCCCAGCATTTT. Protein: CASSAVQGPDQPQHF.

This clonotype was observed at least ten times. V is TRBV10-3 and J is TRBJ1-1; D is possibly TRBD1 (5 bases). The CDR3 is 14 residues long. Trimming cost V 4 bases and J 0 bases, with 9 bases left between them. In germline, CDR1 is ENHRY, CDR2 SYGVKD. The CDR3: CAISAQGMNTEAFF. The CDR3 DNA follows: TGTGCCATCAGTGCTCAGGGAATGAACACTGAAGCTTTCTTT.

The genes are TRBV12-3 or TRBV12-4 and TRBJ1-6, with D hard to call. Trimming took off 2 bases at V and 8 bases at J, with 13 bases between the two ends. The CDR3 has 15 residues. CDR3 nucleotides: TGTGCCAGCAGTTTATATGGGCTTTTGCATTCACCCCTCCACTTT. Translated: CASSLYGLLHSPLHF.

The J gene is TRBJ2-7, the V gene TRBV11-2; perhaps TRBD2 as D (6 bases). Germline lookup yields CDR1 SGHAT and CDR2 FQNNGV. The CDR3 has 14 residues. V was shortened by 7 bases and J by 3 bases, with 16 bases between the two germline ends. The CDR3 bases are TGTGCCAGCAACCAAGGGATTAGCGGCTACGAGCAGTACTTC. It translates to CASNQGISGYEQYF.